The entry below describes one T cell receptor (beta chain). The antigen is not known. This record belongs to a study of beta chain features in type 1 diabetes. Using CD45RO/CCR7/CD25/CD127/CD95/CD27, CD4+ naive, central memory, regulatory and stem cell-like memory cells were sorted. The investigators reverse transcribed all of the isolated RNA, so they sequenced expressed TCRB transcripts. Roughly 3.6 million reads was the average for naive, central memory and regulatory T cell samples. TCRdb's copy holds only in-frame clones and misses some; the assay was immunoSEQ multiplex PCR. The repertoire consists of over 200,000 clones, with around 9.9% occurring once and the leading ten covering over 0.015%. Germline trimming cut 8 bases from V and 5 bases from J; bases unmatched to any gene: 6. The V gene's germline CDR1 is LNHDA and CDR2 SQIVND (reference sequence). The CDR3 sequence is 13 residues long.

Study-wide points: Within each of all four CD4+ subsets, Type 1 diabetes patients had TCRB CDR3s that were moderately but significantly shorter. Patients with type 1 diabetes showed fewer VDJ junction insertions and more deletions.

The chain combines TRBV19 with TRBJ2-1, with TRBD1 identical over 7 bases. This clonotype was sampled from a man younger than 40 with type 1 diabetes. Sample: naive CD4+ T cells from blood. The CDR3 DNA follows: TGTGCCAGTGGACAGGCGCTGGACAATGAGCAGTTCTTC. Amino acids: CASGQALDNEQFF.